Listed below are T cell receptor beta chains from one sample, sequenced in a study of regulatory T cells in long-lasting Graves disease. From the multiplex PCR reads, TCRdb called clonotypes with MiXCR, one entry per CDR3 protein. The data show approximately 390,000 distinct CDR3 sequences, with around 16% seen just once and over 20% held by the top ten. The same sample was also studied in work on T cells in Graves' hyperthyroidism and ophthalmopathy.

The input for sequencing was peripheral blood mononuclear cells (PBMCs), taken at new diagnosis, from a patient treated with antithyroid drugs. The receptors originated from a young woman with Graves disease. Both conserved end residues are trimmed from each CDR3. Only some rows state a clone size, as once, few, many or a class for expanded clones.

clone_size cdr3_length j_call v_call cdr3_aa
many 8 TRBJ2-2 TRBV28 ASRAGELF
few 13 TRBJ2-5 TRBV19 ASKEGQGTSETQY
many 19 TRBJ2-2 TRBV20-1 SAREGDRTSGRAIHTGELF
. 18 TRBJ2-2 TRBV27 ASLERGSGTSGREVGELF
. 13 TRBJ2-3 TRBV29-1 SVEGRTSSTDTQY
. 12 TRBJ2-1 TRBV30 AWSVVGGYNEQF
few 12 TRBJ2-1 TRBV20-1 SASWGQDYNEQF
few 14 TRBJ1-5 TRBV6-1 ASSPGLQGIGQPQH
. 17 TRBJ2-3 TRBV9 ASSVASTFPGTSTDTQY
. 13 TRBJ1-2 TRBV28 ASSLGGSHMDGYT
many 10 TRBJ2-2 TRBV30 AWSGGPGELF
. 13 TRBJ1-3 TRBV27 ASSYSGQGGNTIY
many 10 TRBJ2-5 TRBV20-1 SARAREETQY
. 11 TRBJ1-5 TRBV5-6 ASSFFGNQPQH
many 15 TRBJ1-2 TRBV2 ASSLLTGALDNYGYT
many 10 TRBJ2-4 TRBV30 AWSSSKNIQY
. 12 TRBJ2-5 TRBV5-1 ASSRGHGGETQY
many 12 TRBJ2-3 TRBV30 AWSPGASTDTQY
. 11 TRBJ2-3 TRBV9 ASSVGSADTQY
once 12 TRBJ2-7 TRBV19 ASSDGRLPYEQY